This T cell receptor (beta chain) was identified in a study of blood T cell repertoires in COVID-19. Across the study: Nucleic acid was either cDNA or gDNA, and it came from T cells, B-cell-depleted T cells, or PBMCs.

The method was immunoSEQ multiplex PCR; TCRdb's version includes in-frame clones alone and lacks a portion of them. The sample carries approximately 26,000 clones, 89% recorded once. V was clipped by 3 bases and J by 1 base, with 7 bases between them. Germline lookup yields CDR1 SGDLS and CDR2 YYNGEE. The CDR3 consists of 13 residues. The sequence was obtained from a human donor with acute or convalescent COVID-19. The donor label of this sample is uncertain. The sample taken for sequencing was peripheral blood. The rearrangement uses TRBV9 and TRBJ1-1, with D unclear. CDR3 coding DNA: TGTGCCAGCAGCGCAGAAAAGAACACTGAAGCTTTCTTT. Translation gives CASSAEKNTEAFF.